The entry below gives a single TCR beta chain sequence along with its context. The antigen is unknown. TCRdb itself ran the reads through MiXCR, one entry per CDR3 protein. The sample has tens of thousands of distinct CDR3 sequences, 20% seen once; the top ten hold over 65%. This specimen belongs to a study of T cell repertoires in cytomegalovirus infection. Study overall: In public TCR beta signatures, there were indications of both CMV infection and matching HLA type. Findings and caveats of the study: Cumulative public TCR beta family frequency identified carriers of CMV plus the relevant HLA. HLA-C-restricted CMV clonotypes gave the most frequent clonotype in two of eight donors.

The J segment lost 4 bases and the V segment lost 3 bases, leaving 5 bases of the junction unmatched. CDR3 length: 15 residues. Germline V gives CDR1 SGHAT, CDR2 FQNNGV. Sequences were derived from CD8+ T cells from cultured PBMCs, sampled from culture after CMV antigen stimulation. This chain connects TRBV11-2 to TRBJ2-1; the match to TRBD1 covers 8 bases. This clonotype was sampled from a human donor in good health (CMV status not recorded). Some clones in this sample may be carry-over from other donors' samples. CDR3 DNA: TGTGCCAGCAGCTTGGCAGGGGGCGGATACAATGAGCAGTTCTTC. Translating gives CASSLAGGGYNEQFF.